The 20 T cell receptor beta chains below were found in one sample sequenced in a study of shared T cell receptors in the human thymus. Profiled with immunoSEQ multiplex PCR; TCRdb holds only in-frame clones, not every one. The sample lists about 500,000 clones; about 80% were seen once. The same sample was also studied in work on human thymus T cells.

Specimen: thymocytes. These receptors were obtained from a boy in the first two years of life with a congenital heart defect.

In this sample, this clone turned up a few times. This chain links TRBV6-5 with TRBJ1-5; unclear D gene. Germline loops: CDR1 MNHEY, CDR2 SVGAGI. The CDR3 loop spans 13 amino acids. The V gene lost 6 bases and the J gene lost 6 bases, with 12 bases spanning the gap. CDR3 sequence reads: CASSGRVGQPQHF. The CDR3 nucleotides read TGTGCCAGCAGCGGGCGGGTAGGTCAGCCCCAGCATTTT.

CDR3 in amino acids: CASSLGRGSTYEQYF. The CDR3 nucleotides are TGTGCCAGCAGCCTGGGGCGGGGGAGTACCTACGAGCAGTACTTC. The chain uses TRBV6-5 and TRBJ2-7; 7 bases agree with TRBD2. Germline values: CDR1 MNHEY, CDR2 SVGAGI. This CDR3 is 15 amino acids long. Trimming cost V 6 bases and J 2 bases; bases outside gene matches: 10.

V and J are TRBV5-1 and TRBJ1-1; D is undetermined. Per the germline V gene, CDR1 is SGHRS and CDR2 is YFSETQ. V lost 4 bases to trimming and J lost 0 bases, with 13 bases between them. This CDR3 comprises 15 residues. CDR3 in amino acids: CASSPVEPMNTEAFF. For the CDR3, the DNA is TGCGCCAGCAGCCCGGTAGAACCTATGAACACTGAAGCTTTCTTT.

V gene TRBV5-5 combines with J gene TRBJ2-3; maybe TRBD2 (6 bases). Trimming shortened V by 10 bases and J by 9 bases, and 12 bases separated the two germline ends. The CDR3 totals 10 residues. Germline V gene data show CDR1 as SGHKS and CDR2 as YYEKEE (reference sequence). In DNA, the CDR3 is TGTGCCGCGTCGGGGAGGACGCAGTATTTT. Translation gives CAASGRTQYF.

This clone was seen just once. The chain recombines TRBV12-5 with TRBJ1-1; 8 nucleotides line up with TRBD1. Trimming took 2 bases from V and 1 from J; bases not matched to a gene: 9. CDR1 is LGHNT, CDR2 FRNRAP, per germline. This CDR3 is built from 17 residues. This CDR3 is CASGLPRPGTGNTEAFF. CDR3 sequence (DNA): TGTGCTAGTGGTTTGCCCCGTCCCGGGACAGGGAACACTGAAGCTTTCTTT.

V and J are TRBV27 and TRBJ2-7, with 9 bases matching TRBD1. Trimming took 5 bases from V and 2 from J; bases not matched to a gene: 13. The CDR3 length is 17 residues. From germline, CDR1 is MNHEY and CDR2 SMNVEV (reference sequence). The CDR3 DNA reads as TGTGCCAGCAGTCCGCTGTCGGCCGGGACAGGGACCTACGAGCAGTACTTC. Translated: CASSPLSAGTGTYEQYF.

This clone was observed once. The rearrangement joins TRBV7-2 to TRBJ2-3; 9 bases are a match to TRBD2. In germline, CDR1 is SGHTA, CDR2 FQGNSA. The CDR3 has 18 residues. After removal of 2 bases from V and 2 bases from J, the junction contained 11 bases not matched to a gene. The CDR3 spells CASSLPSGTSRNTDTQYF. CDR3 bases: TGTGCCAGCAGCTTACCTAGCGGGACTTCCAGGAACACAGATACGCAGTATTTT.

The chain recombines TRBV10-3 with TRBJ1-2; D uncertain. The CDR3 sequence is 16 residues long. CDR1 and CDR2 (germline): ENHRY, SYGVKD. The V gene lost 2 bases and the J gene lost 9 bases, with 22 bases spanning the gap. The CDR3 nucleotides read TGTGCCATCAGTGAGCCTCTCCCGGGCCGCGGGGTTTGCTACACCTTC. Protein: CAISEPLPGRGVCYTF.

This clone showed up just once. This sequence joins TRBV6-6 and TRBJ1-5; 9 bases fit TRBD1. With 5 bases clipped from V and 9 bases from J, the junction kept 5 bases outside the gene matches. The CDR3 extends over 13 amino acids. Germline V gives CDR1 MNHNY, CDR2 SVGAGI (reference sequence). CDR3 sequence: CASSRQGVRPQHF. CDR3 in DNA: TGTGCCAGCAGTCGACAGGGGGTAAGGCCCCAGCATTTT.

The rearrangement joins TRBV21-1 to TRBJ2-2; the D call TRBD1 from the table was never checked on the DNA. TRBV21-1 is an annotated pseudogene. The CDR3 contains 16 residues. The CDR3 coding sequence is TGTGCCAGCAGCAAAGTAGGAAGGGGACAACCCCGGGGAGCTGTTTTT. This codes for CASSKVGRGQPRGAVF.

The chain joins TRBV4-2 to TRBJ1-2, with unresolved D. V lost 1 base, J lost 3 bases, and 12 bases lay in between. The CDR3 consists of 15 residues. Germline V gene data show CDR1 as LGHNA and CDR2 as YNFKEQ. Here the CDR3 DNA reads TGTGCCAGCAGCCAAGGCCCCCGGGGATACTATGGCTACACCTTC. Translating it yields CASSQGPRGYYGYTF.

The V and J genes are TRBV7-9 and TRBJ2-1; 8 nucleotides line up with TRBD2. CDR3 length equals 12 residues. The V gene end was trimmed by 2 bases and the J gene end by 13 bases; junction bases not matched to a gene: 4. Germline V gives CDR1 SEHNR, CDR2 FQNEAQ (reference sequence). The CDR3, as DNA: TGTGCCAGCAGCTTATCAGCGGGAGTACAGTTCTTC. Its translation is CASSLSAGVQFF.

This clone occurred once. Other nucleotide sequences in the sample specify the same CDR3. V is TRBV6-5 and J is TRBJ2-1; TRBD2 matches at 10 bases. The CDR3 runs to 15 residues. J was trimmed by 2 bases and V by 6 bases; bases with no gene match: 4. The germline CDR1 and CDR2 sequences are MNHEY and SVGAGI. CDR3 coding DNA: TGTGCCAGCAGCGCAACTAGCGGGGCCTACAATGAGCAGTTCTTC. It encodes CASSATSGAYNEQFF.

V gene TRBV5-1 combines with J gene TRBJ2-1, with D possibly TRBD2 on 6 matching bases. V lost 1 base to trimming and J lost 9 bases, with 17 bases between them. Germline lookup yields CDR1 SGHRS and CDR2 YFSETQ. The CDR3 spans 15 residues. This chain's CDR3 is CASSLYLARGIEQFF. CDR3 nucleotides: TGCGCCAGCAGCTTGTATCTAGCCCGGGGGATTGAGCAGTTCTTC.

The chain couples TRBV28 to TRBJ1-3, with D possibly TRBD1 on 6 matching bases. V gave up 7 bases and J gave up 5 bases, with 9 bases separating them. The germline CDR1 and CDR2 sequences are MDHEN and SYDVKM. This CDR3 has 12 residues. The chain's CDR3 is CASIGQRNTIYF. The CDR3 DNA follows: TGTGCCAGCATTGGACAGCGAAACACCATATATTTT.

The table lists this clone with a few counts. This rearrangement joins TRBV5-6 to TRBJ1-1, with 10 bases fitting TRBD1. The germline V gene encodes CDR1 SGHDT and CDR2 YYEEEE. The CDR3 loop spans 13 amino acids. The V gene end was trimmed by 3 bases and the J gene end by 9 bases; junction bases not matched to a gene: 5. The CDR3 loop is CASSSGQGGQAFF. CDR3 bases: TGTGCCAGCAGCTCCGGACAGGGGGGACAAGCTTTCTTT.

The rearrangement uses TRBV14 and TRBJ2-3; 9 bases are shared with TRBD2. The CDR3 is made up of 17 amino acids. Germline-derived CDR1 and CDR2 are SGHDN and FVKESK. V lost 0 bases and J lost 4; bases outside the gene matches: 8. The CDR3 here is CASSQEEKAGGPDTQYF. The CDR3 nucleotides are TGTGCCAGCAGCCAAGAAGAAAAAGCGGGAGGCCCAGATACGCAGTATTTT.

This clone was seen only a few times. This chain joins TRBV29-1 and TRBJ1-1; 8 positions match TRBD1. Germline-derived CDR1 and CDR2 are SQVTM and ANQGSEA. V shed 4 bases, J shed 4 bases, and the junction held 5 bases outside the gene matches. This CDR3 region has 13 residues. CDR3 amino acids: CSVVNRGATEAFF. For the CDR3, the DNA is TGCAGCGTTGTTAACAGGGGGGCCACTGAAGCTTTCTTT.

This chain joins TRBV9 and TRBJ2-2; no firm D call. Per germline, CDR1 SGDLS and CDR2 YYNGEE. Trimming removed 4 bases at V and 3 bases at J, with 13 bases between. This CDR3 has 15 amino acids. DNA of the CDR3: TGTGCCAGCAGCCCGTCCCTAATATACACCGGGGAGCTGTTTTTT. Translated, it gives CASSPSLIYTGELFF. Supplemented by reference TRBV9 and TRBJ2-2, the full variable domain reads DSGVTQTPKHLITATGQRVTLRCSPRSGDLSVYWYQQSLDQGLQFLIQYYNGEERAKGNILERFSAQQFPDLHSELNLSSLELGDSALYFCASSPSLIYTGELFFGEGSRLTVL.

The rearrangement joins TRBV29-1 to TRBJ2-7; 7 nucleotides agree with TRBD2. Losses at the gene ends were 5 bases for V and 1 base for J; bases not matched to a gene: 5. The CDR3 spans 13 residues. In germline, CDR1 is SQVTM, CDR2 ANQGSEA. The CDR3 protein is CSVLGRGSYEQYF. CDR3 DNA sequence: TGCAGCGTTCTGGGGCGGGGGTCCTACGAGCAGTACTTC.